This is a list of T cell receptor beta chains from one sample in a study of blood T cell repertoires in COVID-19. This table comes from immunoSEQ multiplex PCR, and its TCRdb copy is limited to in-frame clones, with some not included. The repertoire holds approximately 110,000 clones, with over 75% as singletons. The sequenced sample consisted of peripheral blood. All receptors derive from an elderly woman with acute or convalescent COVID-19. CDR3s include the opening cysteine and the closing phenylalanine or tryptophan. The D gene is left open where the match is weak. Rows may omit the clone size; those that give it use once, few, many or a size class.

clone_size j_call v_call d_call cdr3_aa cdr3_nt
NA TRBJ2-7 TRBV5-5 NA CASSLDTPSYEQYF TGTGCCAGCAGCCTCGACACCCCTTCCTACGAGCAGTACTTC
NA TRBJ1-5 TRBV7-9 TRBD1 CASSLGTGNSNQPQHF TGTGCCAGCAGCTTAGGGACAGGCAATAGCAATCAGCCCCAGCATTTT
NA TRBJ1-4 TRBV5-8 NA CASSALRGVEKLFF TGTGCCAGCAGCGCCCTCAGGGGCGTCGAAAAACTGTTTTTT
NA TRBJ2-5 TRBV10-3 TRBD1 CAIRPGQGQETQYF TGTGCCATCAGGCCGGGACAGGGGCAAGAGACCCAGTACTTC
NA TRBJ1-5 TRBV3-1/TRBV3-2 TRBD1 CASSLGTVNQPQHF TGTGCCAGCAGCCTCGGGACAGTCAATCAGCCCCAGCATTTT
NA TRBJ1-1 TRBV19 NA CASSIYQGNTEAFF TGTGCCAGTAGTATCTATCAGGGGAACACTGAAGCTTTCTTT
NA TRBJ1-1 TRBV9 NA CASSVAAGMYTEAFF TGTGCCAGCAGCGTAGCTGCAGGGATGTACACTGAAGCTTTCTTT
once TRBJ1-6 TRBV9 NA CASSGVSYNSPLHF TGTGCCAGCTCGGGGGTCTCCTATAATTCACCCCTCCACTTT
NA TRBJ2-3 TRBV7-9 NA CASSTQADTQYF TGTGCCAGCAGCACTCAGGCAGATACGCAGTATTTT
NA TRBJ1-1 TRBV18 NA CASSPFDTEAFF TGTGCCAGCTCACCCTTCGACACTGAAGCTTTCTTT
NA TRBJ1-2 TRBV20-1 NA CSASGGPTGYTF TGCAGTGCCAGTGGGGGGCCGACTGGCTACACCTTC
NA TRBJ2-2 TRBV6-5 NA CASSYLSSGELFF TGTGCCAGCAGTTACCTTAGCTCCGGGGAGCTGTTTTTT
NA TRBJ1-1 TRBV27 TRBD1 CASRLTGGTEAFF TGTGCCAGCAGGCTCACAGGGGGGACTGAAGCTTTCTTT
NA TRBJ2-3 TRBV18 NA CASSPTSTDTQYF TGTGCCAGCTCACCTACTAGCACAGATACGCAGTATTTT
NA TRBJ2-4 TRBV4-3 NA CASSQDPAGQLAKNIQYF TGCGCCAGCAGCCAAGATCCCGCCGGACAATTAGCCAAAAACATTCAGTACTTC
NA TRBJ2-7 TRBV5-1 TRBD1 CASSLATGSTYEQYF TGCGCCAGCAGCTTGGCGACAGGGTCGACCTACGAGCAGTACTTC
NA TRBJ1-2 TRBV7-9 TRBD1 CASSLPWTGSYGYTF TGTGCCAGCAGCTTGCCCTGGACAGGGAGCTATGGCTACACCTTC
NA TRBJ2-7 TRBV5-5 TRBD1 CASSSLQGAYEQYF TGTGCCAGCAGCTCATTACAGGGGGCCTACGAGCAGTACTTC
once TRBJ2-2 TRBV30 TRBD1 CAWSAGTGTGELFF TGTGCCTGGAGCGCCGGGACAGGGACCGGGGAGCTGTTTTTT
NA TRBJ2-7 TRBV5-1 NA CASSFGQSPLQPNYEQYF TGCGCCAGCAGCTTCGGACAGTCCCCGCTCCAACCGAACTACGAGCAGTACTTC
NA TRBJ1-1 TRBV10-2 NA CASSEWSEAFF TGCGCCAGCAGTGAATGGAGTGAAGCTTTCTTT
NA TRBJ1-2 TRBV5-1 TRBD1 CASSGTGESQSNYGYTF TGCGCCAGCAGCGGCACAGGGGAAAGCCAATCTAACTATGGCTACACCTTC
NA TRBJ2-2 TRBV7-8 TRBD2 CASSLVLGAGITGELFF TGTGCCAGCAGCTTAGTTTTAGGAGCGGGGATTACCGGGGAGCTGTTTTTT
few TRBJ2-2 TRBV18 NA CASSLEGAITGELFF TGTGCCAGCTCCCTGGAGGGGGCCATCACCGGGGAGCTGTTTTTT
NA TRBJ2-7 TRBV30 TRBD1 CAWRPVDRLTYEQYF TGTGCCTGGAGACCGGTGGACAGGCTGACCTACGAGCAGTACTTC
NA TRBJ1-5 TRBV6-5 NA CASRLQGGSNQPQHF TGTGCCAGCAGGCTACAGGGAGGGAGCAATCAGCCCCAGCATTTT
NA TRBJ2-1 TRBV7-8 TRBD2 CASSWPSGAYNEQFF TGTGCCAGCAGCTGGCCTAGCGGGGCCTACAATGAGCAGTTCTTC
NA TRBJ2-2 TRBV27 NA CASIKDRNTGELFF TGTGCCAGCATCAAGGACAGGAACACCGGGGAGCTGTTTTTT
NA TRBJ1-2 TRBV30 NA CAWSVLSRQYGYTF TGTGCCTGGAGTGTATTGTCCAGACAATATGGCTACACCTTC
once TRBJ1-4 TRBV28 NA CASTPGAYNEKLFF TGTGCCAGCACCCCTGGGGCATATAATGAAAAACTGTTTTTT
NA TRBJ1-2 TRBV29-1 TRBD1 CSVVPGTAYGYTF TGCAGCGTTGTACCTGGGACAGCCTATGGCTACACCTTC
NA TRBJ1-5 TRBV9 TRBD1 CASSVNRDSNSNQPQHF TGTGCCAGCAGCGTAAACCGGGACAGCAATAGCAATCAGCCCCAGCATTTT
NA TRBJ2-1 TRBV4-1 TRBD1 CASSQGGTGGRFGQFF TGCGCCAGCAGCCAAGGCGGGACAGGGGGCCGCTTTGGGCAGTTCTTC
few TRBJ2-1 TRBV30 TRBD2 CAWSGLGGVGVEQFF TGTGCCTGGAGTGGTCTCGGGGGGGTGGGGGTTGAGCAGTTCTTC
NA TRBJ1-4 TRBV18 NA CASSPAAVFRREKLFF TGTGCCAGCTCACCAGCGGCGGTTTTTCGAAGGGAAAAACTGTTTTTT
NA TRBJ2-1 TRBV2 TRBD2 CASSVLTSGGAGEQFF TGTGCCAGCAGTGTCCTGACTAGCGGGGGGGCCGGAGAGCAGTTCTTC
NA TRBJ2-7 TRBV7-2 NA CASSLMTGPYEQYF TGTGCCAGCAGCCTTATGACAGGACCTTACGAGCAGTACTTC
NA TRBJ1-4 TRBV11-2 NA CASSLGRLGEKLFF TGTGCCAGCAGCTTGGGGAGACTGGGAGAAAAACTGTTTTTT
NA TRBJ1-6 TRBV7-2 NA CASSLALRAALHF TGTGCCAGCAGCTTAGCGTTGAGGGCAGCCCTCCACTTT
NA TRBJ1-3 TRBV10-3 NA CAISESVGGNSGNTIYF TGTGCCATCAGTGAGTCGGTCGGGGGAAACTCTGGAAACACCATATATTTT
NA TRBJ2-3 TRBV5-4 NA CASSAGLDTQYF TGTGCCAGCAGCGCGGGTCTGGATACGCAGTATTTT
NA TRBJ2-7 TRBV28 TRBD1 CASSYQGAANEQYF TGTGCCAGCAGTTATCAGGGGGCCGCGAACGAGCAGTACTTC
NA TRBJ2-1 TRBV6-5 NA CASSTQGSPPQFF TGTGCCAGCAGTACCCAGGGAAGTCCGCCGCAGTTCTTC
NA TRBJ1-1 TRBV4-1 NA CASSPSGTEAFF TGCGCCAGCAGCCCCTCGGGGACTGAAGCTTTCTTT
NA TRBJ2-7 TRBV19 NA CASSMGAYYEQYF TGTGCCAGTAGTATGGGGGCTTACTACGAGCAGTACTTC
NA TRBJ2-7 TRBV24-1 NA CATSGERFPYEQYF TGTGCCACCAGCGGGGAGAGGTTCCCCTACGAGCAGTACTTC
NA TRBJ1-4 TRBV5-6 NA CASSFRGTGNEKLFF TGTGCCAGCAGCTTTAGGGGGACGGGTAATGAAAAACTGTTTTTT
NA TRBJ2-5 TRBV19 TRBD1 CASSRTGQGLETQYF TGTGCCAGTAGCCGGACAGGGCAGGGTCTAGAGACCCAGTACTTC
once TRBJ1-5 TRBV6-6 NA CAATGMGNQPQHF TGTGCCGCCACGGGGATGGGCAATCAGCCCCAGCATTTT
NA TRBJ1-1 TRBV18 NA CASSYGRNTEAFF TGTGCCAGCTCGTACGGGAGGAACACTGAAGCTTTCTTT
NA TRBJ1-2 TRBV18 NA CASSPGGVPGYTF TGTGCCAGCTCACCAGGAGGGGTGCCAGGCTACACCTTC
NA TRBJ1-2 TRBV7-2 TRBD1 CASSPRDRAGYTF TGTGCCAGCAGCCCCAGGGACAGGGCTGGCTACACCTTC
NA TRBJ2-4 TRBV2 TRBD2 CASRAGAGAKNIQYF TGTGCCAGCAGAGCGGGGGCGGGGGCCAAAAACATTCAGTACTTC
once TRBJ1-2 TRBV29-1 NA CSAGPSGYGYTF TGCAGCGCCGGCCCGAGTGGCTATGGCTACACCTTC
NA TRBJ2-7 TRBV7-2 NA CASSLAGGPYEQYF TGTGCCAGCAGCTTAGCGGGGGGGCCCTACGAGCAGTACTTC
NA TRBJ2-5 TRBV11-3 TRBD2 CASSRGGSQETQYF TGTGCCAGCAGCCGCGGGGGGAGCCAAGAGACCCAGTACTTC
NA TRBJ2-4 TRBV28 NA CASSYHGVAKNIQYF TGTGCCAGCAGTTACCACGGGGTAGCCAAAAACATTCAGTACTTC
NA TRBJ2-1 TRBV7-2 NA CASSLSTRVNEQFF TGTGCCAGCAGCCTATCCACCAGGGTCAATGAGCAGTTCTTC
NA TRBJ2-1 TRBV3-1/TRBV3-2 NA CASSKENPDNEQFF TGTGCCAGCAGCAAAGAGAATCCGGACAATGAGCAGTTCTTC
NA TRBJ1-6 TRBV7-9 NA CASRLQANSPLHF TGTGCCAGCAGATTGCAGGCTAATTCACCCCTCCACTTT